A single sample is the source of the 30 T cell receptor beta chains below, sequenced in a study of T-cell reconstitution after alpha-beta-depleted transplantation in children (dated by TCRdb to 2016 to 2017). Libraries were prepared through PCR. TCRdb records Illumina HiSeq 2500 as the sequencer. To normalize quantification of the TCRbeta repertoire, the TCR libraries were built with molecular barcoding that relied on unique molecular identifiers. The raw public reads went through TCRdb reprocessing: fastp at Q25, MiXCR clone calling, in-frame beta chains kept. Every entry covers one CDR3 protein and lists the most common genes and DNA from its rows. For this sample there are 83,000 or so distinct CDR3 sequences; 8% to 9% appear just once. The ten largest account for approximately 7% of the sample. The sequences come from PBMCs from the stem cell graft donor, collected from the stem cell graft. These receptors were taken from a human donor who donated a stem cell graft to a child with congenital amegakaryocytic thrombocytopenia.

This clonotype has ten or more counts. This chain uses TRBV6-5 with TRBJ2-5; weak D call: TRBD2 (7 bases). V was cut by 0 bases and J by 9 bases, with 20 bases left in between. Germline assignment: CDR1 MNHEY and CDR2 SVGAGI. The CDR3 extends over 16 amino acids. This CDR3 is CASSYSSGLGGWAQYF. In DNA, the CDR3 is TGTGCCAGCAGTTACTCGAGCGGACTAGGGGGTTGGGCCCAGTACTTC.

There are many counts of this clonotype. The chain combines TRBV6-5 with TRBJ2-7, with 8 bases aligning to TRBD1. V trimming: 8 bases; J trimming: 0 bases; junction bases outside the gene matches: 6. The germline gives CDR1 MNHEY, CDR2 SVGAGI. The CDR3 has 14 amino acids. In nucleotides, the CDR3 is TGTGCCAGCGGGGTACAGGGGGTCTCCTACGAGCAGTACTTC. Protein product: CASGVQGVSYEQYF.

This clonotype was counted at least ten times. This chain uses TRBV30 with TRBJ1-5; the match to TRBD1 covers 7 bases. V dropped 3 bases and J dropped 5; count of bases not matched to a gene: 10. The CDR3 totals 15 residues. CDR1 and CDR2 (germline): GTSNPN, SVGIG (reference sequence). CDR3 DNA sequence: TGTGCCTGGAGGGGAACAGGGGATGCGGATCAGCCCCAGCATTTT. Amino acid sequence: CAWRGTGDADQPQHF.

This clonotype was seen at least ten times. V is TRBV5-1 and J is TRBJ2-3; D possibly corresponds to TRBD1 (5 bases). The CDR3 has 14 residues. Germline V gene data show CDR1 as SGHRS and CDR2 as YFSETQ. Deletions cut 1 base from V and 1 base from J, with 7 bases between. The chain's CDR3 is CASSLIQGTDTQYF. CDR3 bases: TGCGCCAGCAGCTTGATACAGGGCACAGATACGCAGTATTTT.

This clonotype was counted many times. J is TRBJ1-6 and V is TRBV28; D is undetermined. V was trimmed by 3 bases and J by 10 bases, leaving 13 bases between them. The CDR3 loop spans 14 amino acids. CDR1 is MDHEN, CDR2 SYDVKM, per germline. The CDR3: CASSFSEDSSPLHF. In DNA form, the CDR3 reads TGTGCCAGCAGTTTTTCGGAAGACTCATCACCCCTCCACTTT.

This clonotype was recorded many times. The rearrangement uses TRBV20-1 and TRBJ2-7; a weak D match, TRBD1 (5 bases). The CDR3 loop spans 11 amino acids. Deletions cut 4 bases from V and 3 bases from J, with 7 bases between. CDR1 and CDR2 (germline): DFQATT, SNEGSKA (reference sequence). This CDR3 is CSAKDNYEQYF. The CDR3 region has the DNA TGCAGTGCTAAGGACAACTACGAGCAGTACTTC.

The rearrangement joins TRBV12-3 or TRBV12-4 to TRBJ2-5, with a tentative D call TRBD1 (6 bases). This CDR3 has 15 residues. Trimming left V 2 bases short and J 5 bases short, with 15 bases between. CDR3: CASSLSQGLGETQYF. CDR3 bases: TGTGCCAGCAGTTTATCGCAGGGGCTGGGGGAGACCCAGTACTTC.

The sample holds many counts of this clonotype. The rearrangement joins TRBV27 to TRBJ1-1; TRBD1 aligns across 8 bases. V shed 6 bases and J 0 bases; nucleotides not matched to a gene: 3. There are 14 residues in the CDR3. Looked up from germline, CDR1 is MNHEY and CDR2 is SMNVEV (reference sequence). This CDR3 reads CASRETGVNTEAFF. The CDR3 DNA reads as TGTGCCAGCAGGGAGACAGGGGTGAACACTGAAGCTTTCTTT.

The sample holds many counts of this clonotype. This sequence joins TRBV18 and TRBJ2-1, with D possibly being TRBD2 (7 bases). The V and J ends lost 10 bases and 7 bases respectively, with 20 bases between them. The germline V gene has CDR1 KGHSH and CDR2 LQKENI. CDR3 length: 14 amino acids. As DNA, the CDR3 is TGTGCCACCCAACCAGGGAGGGGGTTGAATGAGCAGTTCTTC. Translating it yields CATQPGRGLNEQFF.

This clonotype has a count of ten or more. CDR3 loop: CASSPSGVPVADTQYF. CDR3 coding DNA: TGTGCCAGCAGTCCGTCGGGCGTGCCCGTGGCAGATACGCAGTATTTT. This chain links TRBV28 with TRBJ2-3; no clear D gene. CDR3 length: 16 amino acids. V was trimmed by 5 bases and J by 4 bases, leaving 19 bases between them. Looked up from germline, CDR1 is MDHEN and CDR2 is SYDVKM.

In its sample, this clonotype was seen a few times. The chain uses TRBV12-3 or TRBV12-4 and TRBJ1-5; D gene uncertain. The V gene lost 6 bases and the J gene lost 0 bases, with 6 bases spanning the gap. There are 13 residues in the CDR3. The CDR3 region has the DNA TGTGCCAGCAGGGATAATAGCAATCAGCCCCAGCATTTT. It encodes CASRDNSNQPQHF.

This clonotype was counted at least ten times. V and J are TRBV5-1 and TRBJ1-4, with TRBD1 matching over 10 bases. This CDR3 is 14 amino acids long. Trimming removed 7 bases from V and 7 bases from J; junction bases left unmatched: 7. Germline V CDR1 and CDR2: SGHRS, YFSETQ. The CDR3 loop is CASGTGALGEKLFF. As DNA, the CDR3 is TGCGCCAGCGGGACAGGGGCCCTTGGTGAAAAACTGTTTTTT.

Many counts were recorded for this clonotype. The chain carries TRBV20-1 and TRBJ2-2; 10 bases agree with TRBD1. In germline, CDR1 is DFQATT, CDR2 SNEGSKA (reference sequence). Unmatched junction bases numbered 4, after V lost 5 bases and J lost 7 bases. CDR3 length equals 13 residues. This chain's CDR3 is CSARDRGNGELFF. The CDR3, as DNA: TGCAGTGCTCGGGACAGGGGTAACGGGGAGCTGTTTTTT.

This clonotype was seen more than once but under ten times. This chain connects TRBV20-1 to TRBJ2-3; the D is unclear. V dropped 0 bases and J dropped 3 bases, with 13 bases sitting between them. Germline V CDR1 and CDR2: DFQATT, SNEGSKA (reference sequence). The CDR3 is 15 amino acids. The DNA for the CDR3 is TGCAGTGCTAGAGATCGAGAGAGCGCGACAGATACGCAGTATTTT. Translated: CSARDRESATDTQYF.

This clonotype was detected only a few times. The chain employs TRBV20-1 and TRBJ2-2; D gene unclear. V was clipped by 1 base and J by 5 bases, with 8 bases between them. Germline lookup yields CDR1 DFQATT and CDR2 SNEGSKA (reference sequence). The CDR3 runs to 13 residues. CDR3 sequence reads: CSARGAPTGELFF. Here the CDR3 DNA reads TGCAGTGCTAGAGGGGCCCCGACCGGGGAGCTGTTTTTT.

The genes are TRBV20-1 and TRBJ2-7; a possible D gene is TRBD1 (5 bases). The CDR3 extends over 11 amino acids. CDR1 is DFQATT, CDR2 SNEGSKA, per germline (reference sequence). V was clipped by 3 bases and J by 2 bases, with 5 bases between them. The CDR3 DNA is TGCAGTGCTAGGGACACCTACGAGCAGTACTTC. The encoded protein is CSARDTYEQYF.

This clonotype was picked up many times. V and J are TRBV28 and TRBJ2-1, with 16 bases that match TRBD2. Germline-derived CDR1 and CDR2 are MDHEN and SYDVKM. The CDR3 totals 17 residues. Trimming took 5 bases from V and 7 from J; bases not matched to a gene: 8. The CDR3 loop is CASSAPGLAGGGNEQFF. DNA for the CDR3: TGTGCCAGCAGTGCCCCGGGACTAGCGGGAGGGGGAAATGAGCAGTTCTTC.

This chain connects TRBV11-2 to TRBJ2-1, with a possible D match to TRBD2 (6 bases). CDR3 length equals 16 residues. The germline V and J ends were trimmed by 7 bases and 5 bases, with 21 bases remaining between them. The germline V gene has CDR1 SGHAT and CDR2 FQNNGV. The CDR3 DNA reads TGTGCCAGCACCGCGTTGTTGCGGGGTAGCAACAATGAGCAGTTCTTC. Protein: CASTALLRGSNNEQFF.

Ten or more counts support this clonotype. V is TRBV12-3 or TRBV12-4 and J is TRBJ2-3, with TRBD2 matching 10 bases. This CDR3 region has 15 residues. Trimming removed 5 bases from V and 4 bases from J; junction bases left unmatched: 6. This chain's CDR3 is CASSTLAGVPDTQYF. As DNA, the CDR3 is TGTGCCAGCAGTACTCTAGCGGGGGTCCCAGATACGCAGTATTTT.

This clonotype occurred a few times. The chain is built from TRBV20-1 and TRBJ1-5; 7 positions agree with TRBD1. CDR3 size: 15 residues. V gave up 5 bases and J gave up 7 bases; unmatched junction bases: 14. The germline CDR1 and CDR2 sequences are DFQATT and SNEGSKA (reference sequence). CDR3 coding DNA: TGCAGTGCTGGACCGCACAGGGGAGTGTACCAGCCCCAGCATTTT. Protein sequence: CSAGPHRGVYQPQHF.

This clonotype was detected only a few times. This chain uses TRBV7-9 with TRBJ2-6; tentative D call: TRBD1 (5 bases). Trimming shortened V by 5 bases and J by 0 bases, and 11 bases separated the two germline ends. CDR1 is SEHNR, CDR2 FQNEAQ, per germline (reference sequence). The CDR3 loop spans 16 amino acids. For the CDR3, the DNA is TGTGCCAGCAGCCCACCAAGGGGCTCTGGGGCCAACGTCCTGACTTTC. Residues: CASSPPRGSGANVLTF.

Points on this clonotype: A much more abundant neighbour one base away suggests this may be a read error. A read error is likely, as this CDR3 ends without the conserved phenylalanine or tryptophan. The V and J genes are TRBV4-2 and TRBJ2-3; 10 bases are a match to TRBD2. The V gene's germline CDR1 is LGHNA and CDR2 YNFKEQ. The CDR3 length is 15 residues. With 4 bases clipped from V and 1 base from J, the junction kept 2 bases outside the gene matches. CDR3 protein: CASSPLAGGTDTQYL. The CDR3 nucleotides read TGTGCCAGCAGCCCCCTAGCGGGAGGCACAGATACGCAGTATTTG.

The sample holds many counts of this clonotype. This rearrangement joins TRBV7-6 to TRBJ2-5; unclear D gene. The CDR3 runs 13 residues. The V gene's germline CDR1 is SGHVS and CDR2 FNYEAQ. V was trimmed by 5 bases and J by 1 base, leaving 8 bases between them. CDR3 coding DNA: TGTGCCAGCAGCGCATACACCCAAGAGACCCAGTACTTC. It yields the protein CASSAYTQETQYF.

This clonotype turned up a few times. The chain joins TRBV3-1 to TRBJ1-5, with D unresolved. The V gene lost 0 bases and the J gene lost 0 bases, with 9 bases spanning the gap. CDR1 LGHDT and CDR2 YNNKEL come from the germline V gene (reference sequence). The CDR3 extends over 16 amino acids. The CDR3 here is CASSQEGGDSNQPQHF. CDR3 in DNA: TGTGCCAGCAGCCAAGAGGGCGGGGATAGCAATCAGCCCCAGCATTTT.

This clonotype was picked up many times. The rearrangement links TRBV5-5 to TRBJ1-1; maybe TRBD1 (5 bases). In germline, CDR1 is SGHKS, CDR2 YYEKEE (reference sequence). The ends were cut back, 1 base at V and 6 bases at J, with 13 bases in the middle. This CDR3 has 14 residues. The CDR3 loop is CASSLLGWGPEAFF. The CDR3 DNA sequence: TGTGCCAGCAGCTTGTTGGGATGGGGCCCTGAAGCTTTCTTT.

This clonotype was detected ten times or more. The chain carries TRBV7-8 and TRBJ2-7, with 9 bases lining up with TRBD2. The germline CDR1 and CDR2 sequences are SGHVS and FQNEAQ. This CDR3 is 15 amino acids long. J was trimmed by 7 bases and V by 1 base; bases with no gene match: 8. The CDR3 nucleotides are TGTGCCAGCAGCTTAGTGCGGGGGGGCATTGGGGAGCAGTACTTC. Protein sequence: CASSLVRGGIGEQYF.

This clonotype was seen more than once but under ten times. This sequence joins TRBV12-3 or TRBV12-4 and TRBJ1-1; a possible D gene is TRBD1 (5 bases). This CDR3 is 15 amino acids long. The germline V and J ends were trimmed by 7 bases and 0 bases, with 15 bases remaining between them. The CDR3 protein is CASTLRETVNTEAFF. The CDR3, as DNA: TGTGCCAGCACCCTGCGTGAGACAGTGAACACTGAAGCTTTCTTT.

This clonotype was picked up many times. The V gene is TRBV20-1, the J gene TRBJ2-7; 11 bases align to TRBD2. V shed 1 base and J 0 bases; nucleotides not matched to a gene: 8. CDR3 length equals 17 residues. Germline values: CDR1 DFQATT, CDR2 SNEGSKA (reference sequence). The CDR3 loop reads CSARAVISGRASYEQYF. The CDR3 DNA follows: TGCAGTGCTAGAGCTGTGATTAGCGGGAGGGCCTCCTACGAGCAGTACTTC.

The table lists this clonotype with many counts. V gene TRBV6-1 combines with J gene TRBJ2-1; D possibly matches TRBD1 or TRBD2 (5 bases each). The germline gives CDR1 MNHNS, CDR2 SASEGT. This CDR3 has 17 residues. V was trimmed by 0 bases and J by 0 bases, leaving 12 bases between them. The CDR3 sequence: CASSEAGTLSSYNEQFF. As DNA, the CDR3 is TGTGCCAGCAGTGAAGCTGGGACCTTGAGCTCCTACAATGAGCAGTTCTTC.

The table lists this clonotype with many counts. This rearrangement joins TRBV4-1 to TRBJ1-1; possibly TRBD1 for D (6 bases). Germline CDR1 reads MGHRA; CDR2 reads YSYEKL. V was trimmed by 4 bases and J by 5 bases, leaving 26 bases between them. The CDR3 length is 18 residues. The CDR3 is CASSPYGRLTGRGTEAFF. DNA of the CDR3: TGCGCCAGCAGCCCCTACGGACGACTAACAGGGAGAGGGACTGAAGCTTTCTTT.